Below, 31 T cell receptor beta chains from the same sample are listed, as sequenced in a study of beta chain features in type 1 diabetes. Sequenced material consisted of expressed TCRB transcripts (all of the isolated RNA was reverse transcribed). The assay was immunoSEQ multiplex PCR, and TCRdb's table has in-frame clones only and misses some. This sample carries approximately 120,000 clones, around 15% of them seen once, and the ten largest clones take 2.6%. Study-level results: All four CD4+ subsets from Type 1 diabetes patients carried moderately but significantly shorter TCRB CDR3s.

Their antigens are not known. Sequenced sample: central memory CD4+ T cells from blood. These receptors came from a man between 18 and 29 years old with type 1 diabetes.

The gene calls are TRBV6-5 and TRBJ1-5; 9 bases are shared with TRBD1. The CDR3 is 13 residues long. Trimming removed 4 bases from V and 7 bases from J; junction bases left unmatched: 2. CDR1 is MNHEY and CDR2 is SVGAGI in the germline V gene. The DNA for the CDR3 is TGTGCCAGCAGTTGGGACAGGGAACAGCCCCAGCATTTT. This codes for CASSWDREQPQHF.

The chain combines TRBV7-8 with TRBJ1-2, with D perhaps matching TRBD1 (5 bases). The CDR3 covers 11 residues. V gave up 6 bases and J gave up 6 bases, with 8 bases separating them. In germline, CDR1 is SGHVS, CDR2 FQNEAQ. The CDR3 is CASSPGHGYTF. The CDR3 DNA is TGTGCCAGCAGTCCAGGGCATGGCTACACCTTC.

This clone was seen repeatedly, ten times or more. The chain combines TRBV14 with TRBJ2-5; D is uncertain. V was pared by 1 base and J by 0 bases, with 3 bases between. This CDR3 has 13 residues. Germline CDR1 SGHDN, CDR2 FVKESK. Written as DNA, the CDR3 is TGTGCCAGCAGCCAAGGAAACCAAGAGACCCAGTACTTC. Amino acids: CASSQGNQETQYF.

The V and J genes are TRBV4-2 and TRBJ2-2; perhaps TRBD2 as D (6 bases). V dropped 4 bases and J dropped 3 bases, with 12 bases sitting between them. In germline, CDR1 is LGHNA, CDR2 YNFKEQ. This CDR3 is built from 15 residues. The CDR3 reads CASSLSRDHTGELFF. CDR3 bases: TGTGCCAGCAGCCTATCGCGGGATCACACCGGGGAGCTGTTTTTT.

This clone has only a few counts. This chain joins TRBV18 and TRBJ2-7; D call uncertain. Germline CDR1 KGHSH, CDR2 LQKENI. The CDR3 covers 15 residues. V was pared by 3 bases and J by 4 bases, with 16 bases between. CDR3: CASSPSRTAQYEQYF. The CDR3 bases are TGTGCCAGCTCACCCTCGAGGACCGCCCAATACGAGCAGTACTTC.

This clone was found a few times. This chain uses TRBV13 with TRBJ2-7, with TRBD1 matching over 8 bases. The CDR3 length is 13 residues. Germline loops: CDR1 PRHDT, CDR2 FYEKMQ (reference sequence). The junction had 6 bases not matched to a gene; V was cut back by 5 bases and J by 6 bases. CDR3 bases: TGTGCCAGCAGCGTACAGGGGGTAGGCGAGCAGTACTTC. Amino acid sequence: CASSVQGVGEQYF.

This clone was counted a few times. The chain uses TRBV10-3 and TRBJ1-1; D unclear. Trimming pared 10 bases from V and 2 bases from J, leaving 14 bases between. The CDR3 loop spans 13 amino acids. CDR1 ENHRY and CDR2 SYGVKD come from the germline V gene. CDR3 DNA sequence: TGTGCCACCCTTACCGCCGGTAACACTGAAGCTTTCTTT. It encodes CATLTAGNTEAFF.

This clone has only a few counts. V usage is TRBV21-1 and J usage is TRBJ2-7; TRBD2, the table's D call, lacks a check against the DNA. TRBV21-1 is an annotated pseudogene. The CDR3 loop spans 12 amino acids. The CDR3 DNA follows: TGTGCCAGCAGCAACACTTCCGACGAGCAGTACTTC. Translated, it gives CASSNTSDEQYF.

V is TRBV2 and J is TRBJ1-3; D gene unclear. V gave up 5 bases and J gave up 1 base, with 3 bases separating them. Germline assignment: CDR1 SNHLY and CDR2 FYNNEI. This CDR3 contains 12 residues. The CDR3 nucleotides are TGTGCCAGCAGTCAATCTGGAAACACCATATATTTT. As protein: CASSQSGNTIYF.

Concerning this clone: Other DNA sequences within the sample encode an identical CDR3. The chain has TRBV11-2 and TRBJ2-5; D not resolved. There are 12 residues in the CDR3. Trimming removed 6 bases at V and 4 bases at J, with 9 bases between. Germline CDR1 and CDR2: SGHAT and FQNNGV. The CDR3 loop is CASSLDRETQYF. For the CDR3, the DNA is TGTGCCAGCAGTCTCGATCGAGAGACCCAGTACTTC. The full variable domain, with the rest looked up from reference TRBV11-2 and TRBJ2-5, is EAGVAQSPRYKIIEKRQSVAFWCNPISGHATLYWYQQILGQGPKLLIQFQNNGVVDDSQLPKDRFSAERLKGVDSTLKIQPAKLEDSAVYLCASSLDRETQYFGPGTRLLVL.

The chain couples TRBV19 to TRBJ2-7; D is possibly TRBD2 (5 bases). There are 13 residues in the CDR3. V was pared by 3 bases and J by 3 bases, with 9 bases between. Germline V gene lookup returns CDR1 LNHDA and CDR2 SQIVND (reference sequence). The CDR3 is CASSISSGYEQYF. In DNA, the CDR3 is TGTGCCAGTAGTATCTCCAGCGGCTACGAGCAGTACTTC.

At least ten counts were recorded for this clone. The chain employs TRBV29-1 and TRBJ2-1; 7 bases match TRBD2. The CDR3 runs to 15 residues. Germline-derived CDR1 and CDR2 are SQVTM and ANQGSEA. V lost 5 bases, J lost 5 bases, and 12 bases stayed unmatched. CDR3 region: CSVPTRTSLDNEQFF. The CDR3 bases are TGCAGCGTTCCAACTCGGACTAGTCTAGACAATGAGCAGTTCTTC.

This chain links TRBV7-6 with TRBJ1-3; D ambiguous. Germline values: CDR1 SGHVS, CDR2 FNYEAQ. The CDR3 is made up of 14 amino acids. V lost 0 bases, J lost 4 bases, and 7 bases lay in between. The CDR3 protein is CASSLATGGNTIYF. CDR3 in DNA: TGTGCCAGCAGCTTAGCGACTGGAGGAAACACCATATATTTT.

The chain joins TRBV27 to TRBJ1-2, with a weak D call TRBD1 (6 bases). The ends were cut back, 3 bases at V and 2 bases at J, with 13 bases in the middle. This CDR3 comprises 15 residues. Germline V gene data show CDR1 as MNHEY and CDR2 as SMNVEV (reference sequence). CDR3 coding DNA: TGTGCCAGCAGTTTCTGGCAGGGGAAGAACTATGGCTACACCTTC. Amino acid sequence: CASSFWQGKNYGYTF.

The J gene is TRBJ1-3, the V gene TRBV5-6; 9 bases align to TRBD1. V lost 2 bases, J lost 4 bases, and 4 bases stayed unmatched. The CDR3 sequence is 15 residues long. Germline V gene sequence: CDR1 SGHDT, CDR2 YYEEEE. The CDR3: CASSFSGTGGNTIYF. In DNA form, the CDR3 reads TGTGCCAGCAGCTTCTCCGGGACAGGGGGAAACACCATATATTTT.

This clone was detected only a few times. In nucleotides, the CDR3 is TGCAGCGCCGGACTAGCGGGGGCCTCGAACACCGGGGAGCTGTTTTTT. It codes for CSAGLAGASNTGELFF. The chain is built from TRBV29-1 and TRBJ2-2; 13 bases agree with TRBD2. Germline V gene data show CDR1 as SQVTM and CDR2 as ANQGSEA. This CDR3 has 16 residues. Trimming took 7 bases from V and 0 from J; bases not matched to a gene: 5.

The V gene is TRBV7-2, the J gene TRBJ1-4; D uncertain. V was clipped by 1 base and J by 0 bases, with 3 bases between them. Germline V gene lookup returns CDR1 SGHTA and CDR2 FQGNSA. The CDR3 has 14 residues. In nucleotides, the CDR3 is TGTGCCAGCAGCTTAGAATCAACTAATGAAAAACTGTTTTTT. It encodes CASSLESTNEKLFF.

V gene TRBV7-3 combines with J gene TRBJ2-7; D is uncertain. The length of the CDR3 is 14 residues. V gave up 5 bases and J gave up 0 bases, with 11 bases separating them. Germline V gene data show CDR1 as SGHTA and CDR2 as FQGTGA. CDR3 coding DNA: TGTGCCAGCAGCCCGCCGTCCATCTCCTACGAGCAGTACTTC. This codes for CASSPPSISYEQYF. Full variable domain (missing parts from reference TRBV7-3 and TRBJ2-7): GAGVSQTPSNKVTEKGKYVELRCDPISGHTALYWYRQSLGQGPEFLIYFQGTGAADDSGLPNDRFFAVRPEGSVSTLKIQRTERGDSAVYLCASSPPSISYEQYFGPGTRLTVT.

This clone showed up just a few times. Here the CDR3 reads CASSAPPRTNEQYF. CDR3 DNA: TGTGCCAGCAGCGCCCCCCCCCGGACAAACGAGCAGTACTTC. The V gene is TRBV7-9, the J gene TRBJ2-7, with D tentatively TRBD1 (5 bases). Trimming shortened V by 5 bases and J by 5 bases, and 16 bases separated the two germline ends. Germline values: CDR1 SEHNR, CDR2 FQNEAQ (reference sequence). The CDR3 covers 14 residues.

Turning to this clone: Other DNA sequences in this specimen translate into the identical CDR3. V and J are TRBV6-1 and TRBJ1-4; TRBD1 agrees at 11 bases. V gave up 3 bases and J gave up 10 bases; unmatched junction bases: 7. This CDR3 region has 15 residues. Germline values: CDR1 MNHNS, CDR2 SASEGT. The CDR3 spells CASSDPGTGGGKLFF. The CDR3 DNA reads TGTGCCAGCAGTGATCCCGGGACAGGGGGTGGAAAACTGTTTTTT.

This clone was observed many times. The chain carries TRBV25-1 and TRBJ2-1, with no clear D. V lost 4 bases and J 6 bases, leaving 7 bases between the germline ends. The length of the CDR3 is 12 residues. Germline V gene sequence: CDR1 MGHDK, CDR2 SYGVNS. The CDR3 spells CASSGRGNEQFF. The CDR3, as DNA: TGTGCCAGCAGTGGGCGCGGCAATGAGCAGTTCTTC.

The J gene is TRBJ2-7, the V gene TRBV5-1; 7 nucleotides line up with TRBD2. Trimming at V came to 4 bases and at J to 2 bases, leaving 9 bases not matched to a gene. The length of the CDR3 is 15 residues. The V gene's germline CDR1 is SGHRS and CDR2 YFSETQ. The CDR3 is CASSPASGGTYEQYF. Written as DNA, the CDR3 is TGCGCCAGCAGCCCCGCGTCGGGGGGAACCTACGAGCAGTACTTC. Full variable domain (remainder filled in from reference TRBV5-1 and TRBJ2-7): KAGVTQTPRYLIKTRGQQVTLSCSPISGHRSVSWYQQTPGQGLQFLFEYFSETQRNKGNFPGRFSGRQFSNSRSEMNVSTLELGDSALYLCASSPASGGTYEQYFGPGTRLTVT.

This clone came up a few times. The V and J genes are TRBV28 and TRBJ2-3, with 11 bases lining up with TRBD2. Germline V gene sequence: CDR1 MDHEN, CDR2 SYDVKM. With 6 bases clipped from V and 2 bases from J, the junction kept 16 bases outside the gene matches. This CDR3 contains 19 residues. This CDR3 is CASSLKTSSGGPTTDTQYF. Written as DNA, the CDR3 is TGTGCCAGCAGCCTAAAAACCTCTAGCGGGGGGCCCACCACAGATACGCAGTATTTT.

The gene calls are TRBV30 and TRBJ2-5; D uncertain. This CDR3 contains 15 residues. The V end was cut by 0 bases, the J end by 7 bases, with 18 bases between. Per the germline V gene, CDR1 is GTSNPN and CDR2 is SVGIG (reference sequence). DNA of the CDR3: TGTGCCTGGAGTGTACTCGCCCTGACCCGAGGGACCCAGTACTTC. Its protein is CAWSVLALTRGTQYF.

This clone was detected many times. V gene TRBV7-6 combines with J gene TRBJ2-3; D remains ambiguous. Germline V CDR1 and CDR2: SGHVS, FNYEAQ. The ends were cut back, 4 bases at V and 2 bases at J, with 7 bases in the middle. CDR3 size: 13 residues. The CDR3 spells CASSSSTTDTQYF. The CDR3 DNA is TGTGCCAGCAGCTCGTCCACCACAGATACGCAGTATTTT.

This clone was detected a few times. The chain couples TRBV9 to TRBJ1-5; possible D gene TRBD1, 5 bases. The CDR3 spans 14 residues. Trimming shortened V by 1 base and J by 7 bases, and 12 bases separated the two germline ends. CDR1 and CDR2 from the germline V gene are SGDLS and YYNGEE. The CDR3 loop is CASSVSTGEQPQHF. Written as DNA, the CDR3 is TGTGCCAGCAGCGTATCAACGGGGGAGCAGCCCCAGCATTTT.

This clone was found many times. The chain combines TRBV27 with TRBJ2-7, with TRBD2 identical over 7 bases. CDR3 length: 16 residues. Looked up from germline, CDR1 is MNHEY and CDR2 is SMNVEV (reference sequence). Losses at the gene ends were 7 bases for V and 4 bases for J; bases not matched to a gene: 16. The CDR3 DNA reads TGTGCCAGCAAAGCTAGCGGATCGATTCATTTTTACGAGCAGTACTTC. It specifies CASKASGSIHFYEQYF.

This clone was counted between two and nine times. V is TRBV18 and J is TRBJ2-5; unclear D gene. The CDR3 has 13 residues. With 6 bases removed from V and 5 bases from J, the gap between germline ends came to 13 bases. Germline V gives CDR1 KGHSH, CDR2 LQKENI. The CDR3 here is CASSQRNGETQYF. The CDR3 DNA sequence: TGTGCCAGCTCGCAAAGGAACGGGGAGACCCAGTACTTC.

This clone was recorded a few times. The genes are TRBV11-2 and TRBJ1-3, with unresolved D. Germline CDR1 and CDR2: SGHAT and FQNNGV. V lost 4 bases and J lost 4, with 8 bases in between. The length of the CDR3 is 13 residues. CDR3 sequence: CASSYFSGNTIYF. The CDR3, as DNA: TGTGCCAGCAGCTACTTCTCGGGAAACACCATATATTTT.

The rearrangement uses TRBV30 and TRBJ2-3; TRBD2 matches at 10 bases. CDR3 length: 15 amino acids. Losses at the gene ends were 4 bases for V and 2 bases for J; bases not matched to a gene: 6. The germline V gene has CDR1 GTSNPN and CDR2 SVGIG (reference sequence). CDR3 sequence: CAWILAGINTDTQYF. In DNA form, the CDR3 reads TGTGCCTGGATACTAGCGGGGATTAACACAGATACGCAGTATTTT.

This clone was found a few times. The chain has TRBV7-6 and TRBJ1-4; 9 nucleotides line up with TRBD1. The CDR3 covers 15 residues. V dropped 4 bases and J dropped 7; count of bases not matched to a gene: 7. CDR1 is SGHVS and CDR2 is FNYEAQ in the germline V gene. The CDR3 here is CASSYRTGVGEKLFF. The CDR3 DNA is TGTGCCAGCAGCTATAGGACAGGGGTGGGTGAAAAACTGTTTTTT. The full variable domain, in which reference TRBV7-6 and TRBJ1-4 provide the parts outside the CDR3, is GAGVSQSPRYKVTKRGQDVALRCDPISGHVSLYWYRQALGQGPEFLTYFNYEAQQDKSGLPNDRFSAERPEGSISTLTIQRTEQRDSAMYRCASSYRTGVGEKLFFGSGTQLSVL.